The next 15 T cell receptor beta chains were all read from a single sample in a study of T cell changes during pregnancy in multiple sclerosis. TCRdb's copy holds only in-frame clones and misses some; the assay was immunoSEQ multiplex PCR. The table shows fewer than 65,000 clones, with roughly nine tenths occurring only once. The source was CD4+ T cells from peripheral blood mononuclear cells, collected in the first trimester of pregnancy. Receptor source: a female donor with multiple sclerosis, enrolled in a pregnancy study.

This chain uses TRBV9 with TRBJ1-2, with 12 bases aligning to TRBD1. Germline CDR1 reads SGDLS; CDR2 reads YYNGEE. Trimming removed 4 bases from V and 5 bases from J; junction bases left unmatched: 21. The CDR3 sequence is 20 residues long. The CDR3 region has the DNA TGTGCCAGCAGCTACCAACGCAGCTTGGGACAGGGGGCGCCCTATTATGGCTACACCTTC. Translating it yields CASSYQRSLGQGAPYYGYTF.

This clone was detected only a few times. V and J are TRBV6-5 and TRBJ1-2; 7 bases match TRBD1. The CDR3 is made up of 12 amino acids. Germline V gene lookup returns CDR1 MNHEY and CDR2 SVGAGI. J gave up 5 bases and V 8 bases, and 5 bases lay outside the gene matches. CDR3 sequence (DNA): TGTGCCAGCCGACAGGGTTTATATGGCTACACCTTC. This codes for CASRQGLYGYTF.

The chain is built from TRBV14 and TRBJ1-2; D is ambiguous. CDR1 and CDR2 (germline): SGHDN, FVKESK. V was shortened by 4 bases and J by 5 bases, with 14 bases between the two germline ends. This CDR3 has 14 residues. The CDR3 region has the DNA TGTGCCAGCAGCCCAAGGAGGTTCGTTTATGGCTACACCTTC. This codes for CASSPRRFVYGYTF.

The chain links TRBV10-3 to TRBJ1-2; 7 bases are a match to TRBD1. CDR1 ENHRY and CDR2 SYGVKD come from the germline V gene. V dropped 5 bases and J dropped 5; count of bases not matched to a gene: 8. This CDR3 region has 14 residues. The CDR3, as DNA: TGTGCCATCAGTACCGGGACAGTACTTTATGGCTACACCTTC. The encoded protein is CAISTGTVLYGYTF.

The chain has TRBV7-9 and TRBJ1-2, with 10 positions matching TRBD1. This CDR3 is built from 15 residues. Germline V gene lookup returns CDR1 SEHNR and CDR2 FQNEAQ (reference sequence). The V gene end was trimmed by 6 bases and the J gene end by 3 bases; junction bases not matched to a gene: 7. The CDR3: CASRGRQGADYGYTF. In DNA form, the CDR3 reads TGTGCCAGCAGGGGTCGACAGGGGGCGGACTATGGCTACACCTTC.

The chain combines TRBV5-1 with TRBJ2-1; TRBD1 aligns across 9 bases. V was clipped by 2 bases and J by 4 bases; unmatched bases: 7. This CDR3 has 16 residues. The germline V gene encodes CDR1 SGHRS and CDR2 YFSETQ. The CDR3 DNA sequence: TGCGCCAGCAGCTTCATGACAGGGGGTCGGTACAATGAGCAGTTCTTC. Protein sequence: CASSFMTGGRYNEQFF.

This chain connects TRBV19 to TRBJ1-2; a weak D match, TRBD1 (6 bases). Germline V gives CDR1 LNHDA, CDR2 SQIVND (reference sequence). The CDR3 consists of 14 residues. The V and J ends lost 6 bases and 1 base respectively, with 12 bases between them. CDR3 sequence: CASRGQNFNYGYTF. The CDR3 coding sequence is TGTGCCAGTAGAGGACAGAATTTTAACTATGGCTACACCTTC. The full variable domain, completed using reference TRBV19 and TRBJ1-2, is DGGITQSPKYLFRKEGQNVTLSCEQNLNHDAMYWYRQDPGQGLRLIYYSQIVNDFQKGDIAEGYSVSREKKESFPLTVTSAQKNPTAFYLCASRGQNFNYGYTFGSGTRLTVV.

The sample holds one count of this clone. J is TRBJ1-2 and V is TRBV11-2; TRBD1 matches 10 bases. The CDR3 sequence is 15 residues long. The ends lost 5 bases at V and 8 bases at J; junction bases unmatched: 11. CDR1 is SGHAT, CDR2 FQNNGV, per germline. CDR3 residues: CASSRTGGPRGGYTF. CDR3 sequence (DNA): TGTGCCAGCAGCCGGACAGGGGGACCCCGGGGAGGCTACACCTTC.

This clone was counted a single time. The genes are TRBV27 and TRBJ2-2; D remains unclear. V was trimmed by 5 bases and J by 0 bases, leaving 4 bases between them. The V gene's germline CDR1 is MNHEY and CDR2 SMNVEV (reference sequence). CDR3 length: 13 residues. In DNA, the CDR3 is TGTGCCAGCAGTGGGCCGAACACCGGGGAGCTGTTTTTT. Translation: CASSGPNTGELFF.

The chain uses TRBV10-3 and TRBJ2-1, with D perhaps TRBD2 (5 bases). Between the trimmed V and J ends, which lost 6 bases and 10 bases, there was a span of 22 bases. This CDR3 comprises 15 residues. Per the germline V gene, CDR1 is ENHRY and CDR2 is SYGVKD. Here the CDR3 DNA reads TGTGCCATCAGGGGGATCGACGGGGTTAAAAGAGAGCAGTTCTTC. The encoded protein is CAIRGIDGVKREQFF.

V usage is TRBV10-3 and J usage is TRBJ2-7; maybe TRBD1 (5 bases). The CDR3 is 13 amino acids. V lost 4 bases to trimming and J lost 2 bases, with 9 bases between them. Germline loops: CDR1 ENHRY, CDR2 SYGVKD. This CDR3 is CAISGAGTYEQYF. DNA for the CDR3: TGTGCCATCAGTGGCGCAGGGACCTACGAGCAGTACTTC.

The chain couples TRBV6-5 to TRBJ1-1; 7 positions match TRBD1. V lost 7 bases, J lost 6 bases, and 11 bases stayed unmatched. Germline assignment: CDR1 MNHEY and CDR2 SVGAGI. The CDR3 length is 14 residues. CDR3 nucleotides: TGTGCCAGCAAGGTGACAGGGAGGAAAGCTGAAGCTTTCTTT. Translated, it gives CASKVTGRKAEAFF.

V and J are TRBV15 and TRBJ2-1; 11 bases agree with TRBD1. After removal of 0 bases from V and 10 bases from J, the junction contained 5 bases not matched to a gene. This CDR3 has 15 residues. Germline V gene lookup returns CDR1 LNHNV and CDR2 YYDKDF (reference sequence). The CDR3 is CATSRDGTGGQEQFF. The CDR3 coding sequence is TGTGCCACCAGCAGAGATGGGACAGGGGGTCAGGAGCAGTTCTTC.

The chain combines TRBV19 with TRBJ1-2; D possibly corresponds to TRBD1 (6 bases). CDR1 LNHDA and CDR2 SQIVND come from the germline V gene (reference sequence). The CDR3 runs 16 residues. Trimming removed 6 bases from V and 2 bases from J, with 19 bases in between. As DNA, the CDR3 is TGTGCCAGTAGCAAGATTACCGGGACATCCAACTATGGCTACACCTTC. Translating gives CASSKITGTSNYGYTF.

The chain couples TRBV7-2 to TRBJ2-1; a possible D gene is TRBD2 (5 bases). From germline, CDR1 is SGHTA and CDR2 FQGNSA. The CDR3 covers 14 residues. Trimming stripped 1 base from V and 11 bases from J, with 15 bases between. The CDR3 nucleotides are TGTGCCAGCAGCTTAGAGGGCCAAGTCGGGAAGCAGTTCTTC. Its protein product is CASSLEGQVGKQFF.